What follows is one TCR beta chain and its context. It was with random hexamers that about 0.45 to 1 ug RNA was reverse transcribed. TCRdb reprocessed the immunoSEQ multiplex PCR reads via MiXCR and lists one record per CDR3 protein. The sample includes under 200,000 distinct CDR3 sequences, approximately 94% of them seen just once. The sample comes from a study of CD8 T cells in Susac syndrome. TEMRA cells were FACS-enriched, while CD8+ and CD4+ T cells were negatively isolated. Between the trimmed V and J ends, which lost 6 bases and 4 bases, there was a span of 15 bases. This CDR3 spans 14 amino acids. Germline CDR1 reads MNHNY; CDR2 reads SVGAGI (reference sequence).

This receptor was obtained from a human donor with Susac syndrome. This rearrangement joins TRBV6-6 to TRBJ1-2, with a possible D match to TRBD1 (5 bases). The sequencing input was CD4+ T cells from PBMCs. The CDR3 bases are TGTGCCAGCAGGTTTCAGGGTAACCGCTATGGCTACACCTTC. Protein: CASRFQGNRYGYTF.